Below are 22 T cell receptor beta chains sequenced from a single sample in a study of shared T cell receptors in the human thymus. Profiled with immunoSEQ multiplex PCR; TCRdb holds only in-frame clones, not every one. Of some 640,000 clones in the sample, about 89% were seen once. The same data also went into a second study, on human thymus T cells.

What was sequenced was thymocytes. These receptor sequences come from a boy less than two years old with a congenital heart defect.

The rearrangement uses TRBV6-5 and TRBJ1-6; D is unclear. Germline CDR1 reads MNHEY; CDR2 reads SVGAGI. V lost 2 bases to trimming and J lost 8 bases, with 10 bases between them. The CDR3 has 14 amino acids. This CDR3 is CASSYAGGDSPLHF. CDR3 DNA sequence: TGTGCCAGCAGTTACGCAGGAGGCGATTCACCCCTCCACTTT.

The chain is built from TRBV28 and TRBJ2-5, with TRBD2 matching 7 bases. Trimming cost V 7 bases and J 1 base; bases outside gene matches: 9. The CDR3 length is 15 residues. CDR1 and CDR2 from the germline V gene are MDHEN and SYDVKM. The CDR3 region has the DNA TGTGCCAGCACACCCCTGAGCGGGATCCAAGAGACCCAGTACTTC. This translates into CASTPLSGIQETQYF.

The chain carries TRBV7-6 and TRBJ2-3, with 9 bases aligning to TRBD1. V trimming: 0 bases; J trimming: 6 bases; junction bases outside the gene matches: 7. CDR3 length equals 16 residues. CDR1 is SGHVS and CDR2 is FNYEAQ in the germline V gene. CDR3 nucleotide sequence: TGTGCCAGCAGCTTAGCGAGGGACAGGGCCGCCGATACGCAGTATTTT. It encodes CASSLARDRAADTQYF.

With regard to this clone: A read error may account for a junction end that differs from germline. Other DNA sequences from this sample encode an identical CDR3 as well. V and J are TRBV4-1 and TRBJ1-6; unclear D gene. The CDR3 spans 17 residues. Germline CDR1 MGHRA, CDR2 YSYEKL. DNA of the CDR3: TGCGCCAGCAGCCAAGAAGGAAGCGGCGAACCTAATTCCCCCCTCCACTTT. This sequence encodes CASSQEGSGEPNSPLHF.

The chain joins TRBV4-1 to TRBJ1-5; TRBD1 might be the D (5 bases). The CDR3 loop spans 16 amino acids. Germline lookup yields CDR1 MGHRA and CDR2 YSYEKL. Trimming cost V 0 bases and J 2 bases, with 11 bases left between them. CDR3 protein: CASSQDPGDGNQPQHF. DNA of the CDR3: TGCGCCAGCAGCCAAGATCCGGGGGATGGCAATCAGCCCCAGCATTTT.

The chain joins TRBV27 to TRBJ2-1, with TRBD1 matching 9 bases. V was clipped by 3 bases and J by 6 bases; unmatched bases: 6. CDR1 is MNHEY and CDR2 is SMNVEV in the germline V gene (reference sequence). CDR3 length equals 15 residues. Here the CDR3 DNA reads TGTGCCAGCAGTTTCCGGGACAGGGTAATCAATGAGCAGTTCTTC. The encoded protein is CASSFRDRVINEQFF.

The chain combines TRBV19 with TRBJ1-5; 8 bases match TRBD1. CDR3 length: 16 residues. Unmatched junction bases numbered 10, after V lost 7 bases and J lost 2 bases. The germline CDR1 and CDR2 sequences are LNHDA and SQIVND (reference sequence). CDR3 bases: TGTGCCAGTACGGACAGGGAGGAACTCGGCAATCAGCCCCAGCATTTT. Protein sequence: CASTDREELGNQPQHF. Full variable domain (outside the CDR3, taken from reference TRBV19 and TRBJ1-5): DGGITQSPKYLFRKEGQNVTLSCEQNLNHDAMYWYRQDPGQGLRLIYYSQIVNDFQKGDIAEGYSVSREKKESFPLTVTSAQKNPTAFYLCASTDREELGNQPQHFGDGTRLSIL.

The J gene is TRBJ1-3, the V gene TRBV2; maybe TRBD1 (5 bases). This CDR3 has 16 residues. Trimming removed 2 bases at V and 7 bases at J, with 18 bases between. Per germline, CDR1 SNHLY and CDR2 FYNNEI. The CDR3 DNA is TGTGCCAGCAGTGAATTCAGGGTGGTTCACTGGAACACCATATATTTT. Residues: CASSEFRVVHWNTIYF.

The chain recombines TRBV4-3 with TRBJ2-7, with 8 positions matching TRBD1. Germline trimming cut 4 bases from V and 4 bases from J; bases unmatched to any gene: 6. Germline V gene lookup returns CDR1 LGHNA and CDR2 YSLEER. The CDR3 sequence is 14 residues long. The CDR3 nucleotides read TGCGCCAGCAGCCCCCGGGACAGGAGGTACGAGCAGTACTTC. It encodes CASSPRDRRYEQYF.

Only one count was recorded for this clone. The chain uses TRBV5-6 and TRBJ1-5; TRBD1 matches at 10 bases. Germline values: CDR1 SGHDT, CDR2 YYEEEE. Germline trimming cut 2 bases from V and 0 bases from J; bases unmatched to any gene: 8. The CDR3 has 18 residues. CDR3 DNA sequence: TGTGCCAGCAGCTTACAGGGACAGGGGAATCATAGCAATCAGCCCCAGCATTTT. It specifies CASSLQGQGNHSNQPQHF.

This chain joins TRBV27 and TRBJ1-6; D gene unclear. The CDR3 sequence is 16 residues long. Germline CDR1 reads MNHEY; CDR2 reads SMNVEV (reference sequence). V shed 3 bases and J shed 8 bases, with 17 bases lying between them. CDR3 coding DNA: TGTGCCAGCAGTTTTTATCGCAAGGCGGGCTATTCACCCCTCCACTTT. Its translation: CASSFYRKAGYSPLHF.

The V gene is TRBV5-4, the J gene TRBJ2-2; 7 bases agree with TRBD1. The length of the CDR3 is 15 residues. Germline V gene sequence: CDR1 SGHNT, CDR2 YYREEE (reference sequence). The V gene end was trimmed by 4 bases and the J gene end by 3 bases; junction bases not matched to a gene: 6. DNA of the CDR3: TGTGCCAGCAGCGCCCGACAGGGTGACACCGGGGAGCTGTTTTTT. Encoded protein: CASSARQGDTGELFF. Together with reference TRBV5-4 and TRBJ2-2, the CDR3 gives the full variable domain: ETGVTQSPTHLIKTRGQQVTLRCSSQSGHNTVSWYQQALGQGPQFIFQYYREEENGRGNFPPRFSGLQFPNYSSELNVNALELDDSALYLCASSARQGDTGELFFGEGSRLTVL.

This chain connects TRBV7-9 to TRBJ1-2, with a weak D call TRBD1 (6 bases). V shed 7 bases and J shed 2 bases, with 23 bases lying between them. Germline assignment: CDR1 SEHNR and CDR2 FQNEAQ (reference sequence). This CDR3 region has 17 residues. The DNA for the CDR3 is TGTGCCAGCACTATGGGGCAGGGGCCCCCGCGGAACTATGGCTACACCTTC. This translates into CASTMGQGPPRNYGYTF.

With regard to this clone: A junction end diverges from the germline sequence, so it may reflect a read error. The chain combines TRBV9 with TRBJ2-2, with 9 bases that match TRBD1. The CDR3 consists of 17 residues. CDR1 is SGDLS, CDR2 YYNGEE, per germline. CDR3 coding DNA: TGTGCCAGCAGCGTAACAGGGGGCGCCGCGAAAACCGGGGAGCTGTTTTTT. Translation gives CASSVTGGAAKTGELFF.

The rearrangement joins TRBV27 to TRBJ2-7; no clear D gene. V was pared by 7 bases and J by 2 bases, with 18 bases between. Germline V gene data show CDR1 as MNHEY and CDR2 as SMNVEV (reference sequence). The CDR3 is 15 residues long. In DNA, the CDR3 is TGTGCCAGCAAAACAACCGGGTCTTCACCCTACGAGCAGTACTTC. This codes for CASKTTGSSPYEQYF.

The chain combines TRBV29-1 with TRBJ2-1; weak D call: TRBD1 (6 bases). The CDR3 spans 15 residues. V dropped 6 bases and J dropped 7 bases, with 22 bases sitting between them. Germline V gene lookup returns CDR1 SQVTM and CDR2 ANQGSEA. CDR3 DNA: TGCAGCGTGGACGCCAGGGGCCTGAACACGAATGAGCAGTTCTTC. It is translated as CSVDARGLNTNEQFF.

The chain has TRBV5-1 and TRBJ2-7, with D perhaps matching TRBD2 (6 bases). CDR1 is SGHRS and CDR2 is YFSETQ in the germline V gene. V shed 4 bases and J shed 3 bases, with 17 bases lying between them. The CDR3 runs to 15 residues. DNA of the CDR3: TGCGCCAGCAGCCCCCGGGACTTTCTTCTCTACGAGCAGTACTTC. Translated: CASSPRDFLLYEQYF.

The V gene is TRBV6-5, the J gene TRBJ2-5, with D tentatively TRBD1 (6 bases). Germline V gene lookup returns CDR1 MNHEY and CDR2 SVGAGI. This CDR3 has 16 residues. The V and J ends lost 1 base and 2 bases respectively, with 14 bases between them. This CDR3 is CASSYFLRDKQETQYF. CDR3 DNA sequence: TGTGCCAGCAGTTACTTCCTTCGGGACAAACAAGAGACCCAGTACTTC.

Comments on this clone: A read error may produce the germline difference seen at one junction end. Other DNA variants within this sample encode the same CDR3. The DNA of the CDR3 is TGTGCCAGCAGTGAACAAGGACAGGGCGATAATTCCCCCCTCCACTTT. This translates into CASSEQGQGDNSPLHF. V usage is TRBV6-1 and J usage is TRBJ1-6, with TRBD1 matching over 8 bases. The CDR3 loop spans 16 amino acids. The germline gives CDR1 MNHNS, CDR2 SASEGT.

Notes on this clone: The junction shows a germline mismatch at one end, possibly a read error. This chain joins TRBV7-9 and TRBJ2-2; the match to TRBD2 covers 11 bases. The CDR3 spans 14 residues. Germline V gene data show CDR1 as SEHNR and CDR2 as FQNEAQ (reference sequence). CDR3 DNA: TGTGCCACTAGCGGGAGGTTCGGGACTGGGGTGCTGTTTTTT. Translation: CATSGRFGTGVLFF.

The chain is built from TRBV2 and TRBJ2-6; 9 bases line up with TRBD1. Trimming removed 2 bases from V and 2 bases from J; junction bases left unmatched: 16. The CDR3 runs 21 residues. Germline CDR1 SNHLY, CDR2 FYNNEI. The chain's CDR3 is CASSESWGQGLRGTGANVLTF. CDR3 coding DNA: TGTGCCAGCAGTGAATCTTGGGGACAGGGATTGAGGGGAACTGGGGCCAACGTCCTGACTTTC.

The V and J genes are TRBV4-1 and TRBJ2-5, with 8 positions matching TRBD2. This CDR3 is 18 amino acids long. CDR1 and CDR2 from the germline V gene are MGHRA and YSYEKL. The V and J ends lost 2 bases and 2 bases, in that order; junction bases with no gene match: 13. CDR3 amino acids: CASSQNPPLAAGQETQYF. As DNA, the CDR3 is TGCGCCAGCAGCCAAAACCCCCCACTAGCGGCGGGTCAAGAGACCCAGTACTTC.